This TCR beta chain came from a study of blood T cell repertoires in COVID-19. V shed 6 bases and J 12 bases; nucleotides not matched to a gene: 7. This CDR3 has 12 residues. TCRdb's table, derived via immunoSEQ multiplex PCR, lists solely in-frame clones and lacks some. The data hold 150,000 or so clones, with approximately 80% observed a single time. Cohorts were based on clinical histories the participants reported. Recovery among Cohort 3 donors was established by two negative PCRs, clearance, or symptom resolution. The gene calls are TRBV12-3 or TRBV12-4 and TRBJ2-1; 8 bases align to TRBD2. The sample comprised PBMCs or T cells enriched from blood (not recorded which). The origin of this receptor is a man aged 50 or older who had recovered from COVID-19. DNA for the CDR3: TGTGCCAGCAGCGATTCGGGGGGGGTGCAGTTCTTC. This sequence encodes CASSDSGGVQFF.